This TCR beta chain was recorded in a study of blood T cell repertoires in COVID-19. Study details: COVID-19 samples, acute and convalescent, were from the United States, Italy and Spain. PBMCs, B-cell-depleted T cells, or T cells were the source of the cDNA or gDNA that made up the material.

Original data processing: By means of reference gene primer amplification, nucleated cell counts were estimated. Sequenced by immunoSEQ multiplex PCR; TCRdb stores in-frame clones only, minus some. The DNA gave D and trimming, while V, J and clone size come from that table. Among some 65,000 clones listed, 85% were seen once. This clone was seen just once. The V end lost 5 bases, the J end lost 0 bases, and 13 bases lay between the germline ends. Germline CDR1 is SGDLS and CDR2 is YYNGEE. CDR3 length: 15 amino acids. Sequences were obtained from peripheral blood. The sequence came from a man older than 75 with acute or convalescent COVID-19. V is TRBV9 and J is TRBJ2-3, with D tentatively TRBD1 (5 bases). The CDR3 DNA is TGTGCCAGCAGTTATCAGGGATCTAGCACAGATACGCAGTATTTT. Amino acids: CASSYQGSSTDTQYF. Combining the CDR3 with reference TRBV9 and TRBJ2-3 gives the whole variable domain DSGVTQTPKHLITATGQRVTLRCSPRSGDLSVYWYQQSLDQGLQFLIQYYNGEERAKGNILERFSAQQFPDLHSELNLSSLELGDSALYFCASSYQGSSTDTQYFGPGTRLTVL.